What follows describes a single T cell receptor (beta chain). No antigen is known for it. This entry is derived from a study of OX40 agonist ivuxolimab in advanced cancers. The wider study: Eligibility rules accepted prior anti-PD-1, anti-PD-L1 or anti-CTLA-4 therapy, and roughly 42% had some.

Germline V CDR1 and CDR2: MRHNA, SNTAGT. Trimming cost V 3 bases and J 0 bases, with 10 bases left between them. The CDR3 totals 15 residues. Generated by immunoSEQ multiplex PCR, the TCRdb table keeps only in-frame clones and is missing some. The sample lists some 17,000 clones, 55% to 75% occurring once. Study-level points and caveats: Partial responders dosed at 0.1-3.0 mg/kg displayed clonal expansion ranking among the lowest.

This clonotype originated in an adult with an advanced solid tumor such as melanoma, head and neck, liver or kidney cancer. The chain combines TRBV6-4 with TRBJ2-3; a possible D gene is TRBD1 (6 bases). The sequences come from CD4+ or CD8+ T cells sorted from blood, collected in a trial of the OX40 agonist ivuxolimab. This CDR3 reads CASSEGQGSTDTQYF. DNA for the CDR3: TGTGCCAGCAGTGAGGGCCAGGGGAGCACAGATACGCAGTATTTT.